A single sample gave rise to the 15 T cell receptor beta chains below, sequenced in a study of siplizumab effects on memory and regulatory T cells. Sequencing was performed with immunoSEQ multiplex PCR; in TCRdb, only in-frame clones are kept and a portion is missing. The table records about 91,000 clones, roughly 96% of them present only once. Specimen: naive CD4+ T cells sorted from blood. The receptors stem from a human donor in good health.

This rearrangement joins TRBV15 to TRBJ1-2, with D perhaps TRBD1 (5 bases). This CDR3 spans 12 amino acids. Per germline, CDR1 LNHNV and CDR2 YYDKDF (reference sequence). Between the trimmed V and J ends, which lost 4 bases and 6 bases, there was a span of 9 bases. The CDR3 is CATSMGRDGYTF. As DNA, the CDR3 is TGTGCCACCAGCATGGGGCGTGATGGCTACACCTTC.

This chain uses TRBV29-1 with TRBJ2-7; D might be TRBD1 (5 bases). V was trimmed by 6 bases and J by 6 bases, leaving 12 bases between them. Germline CDR1 reads SQVTM; CDR2 reads ANQGSEA. The CDR3 has 11 amino acids. DNA of the CDR3: TGCAGCGTGTCACAGGTTCCCGAGCAGTACTTC. As protein: CSVSQVPEQYF.

The CDR3 region is CASSLRAGALEETQYF. The CDR3 DNA follows: TGCGCCAGCAGCTTGAGAGCGGGGGCGTTAGAAGAGACCCAGTACTTC. This chain joins TRBV5-1 and TRBJ2-5; 8 bases map to TRBD2. Germline trimming cut 1 base from V and 3 bases from J; bases unmatched to any gene: 8. This CDR3 contains 16 residues. Germline assignment: CDR1 SGHRS and CDR2 YFSETQ.

This chain links TRBV28 with TRBJ1-5, with no clear D. The length of the CDR3 is 14 residues. The V gene's germline CDR1 is MDHEN and CDR2 SYDVKM. Trimming pared 7 bases from V and 6 bases from J, leaving 16 bases between. The CDR3 DNA reads TGTGCCAGCATTTCTGGGTCGGTGGGTCAGCCCCAGCATTTT. It yields the protein CASISGSVGQPQHF.

In its sample, this clone was seen once. The chain links TRBV6-5 to TRBJ1-2; 9 bases match TRBD1. Germline V CDR1 and CDR2: MNHEY, SVGAGI. The J segment lost 5 bases and the V segment lost 5 bases, leaving 9 bases of the junction unmatched. The CDR3 totals 15 residues. In DNA, the CDR3 is TGTGCCAGCAGTACTGGGACAGGGATGTCGTATGGCTACACCTTC. This encodes CASSTGTGMSYGYTF.

On this clone itself: The same CDR3 can be traced to other DNA sequences in this sample. This chain uses TRBV6-4 with TRBJ1-2; D might be TRBD1 (5 bases). Germline lookup yields CDR1 MRHNA and CDR2 SNTAGT. Trimming shortened V by 8 bases and J by 2 bases, and 15 bases separated the two germline ends. The CDR3 runs 14 residues. The CDR3: CASGGGAANYGYTF. Written as DNA, the CDR3 is TGTGCCAGCGGGGGAGGGGCTGCAAACTATGGCTACACCTTC.

This clone was detected only once. The V and J genes are TRBV7-2 and TRBJ1-2; 7 nucleotides line up with TRBD1. The CDR3 consists of 12 residues. The germline gives CDR1 SGHTA, CDR2 FQGNSA. Germline trimming cut 7 bases from V and 8 bases from J; bases unmatched to any gene: 7. CDR3 in DNA: TGTGCCAGCACGGGGACAGTAGTCGGCTACACCTTC. As protein: CASTGTVVGYTF.

As DNA, the CDR3 is TGTGCCAGCAGTTACTCAAATACCTACAATGAGCAGTTCTTC. Protein: CASSYSNTYNEQFF. The chain carries TRBV6-5 and TRBJ2-1; D is ambiguous. The V gene's germline CDR1 is MNHEY and CDR2 SVGAGI. The CDR3 sequence is 14 residues long. With 0 bases removed from V and 2 bases from J, the gap between germline ends came to 5 bases.

This sequence joins TRBV28 and TRBJ2-7; possibly TRBD1 for D (5 bases). V dropped 2 bases and J dropped 2 bases, with 19 bases sitting between them. The CDR3 contains 17 residues. Germline loops: CDR1 MDHEN, CDR2 SYDVKM. CDR3 in amino acids: CASSLPRPQGTTYEQYF. CDR3 coding DNA: TGTGCCAGCAGTTTACCACGCCCCCAGGGAACAACCTACGAGCAGTACTTC.

V gene TRBV19 combines with J gene TRBJ1-1; unclear D gene. CDR1 is LNHDA and CDR2 is SQIVND in the germline V gene (reference sequence). The CDR3 is 16 residues long. Trimming removed 5 bases from V and 4 bases from J, with 20 bases in between. The CDR3 DNA is TGTGCCAGTAGTCCGACGTCGGCGGCACCTAGCACTGAAGCTTTCTTT. This gives the protein CASSPTSAAPSTEAFF. Full variable domain (outside the CDR3, taken from reference TRBV19 and TRBJ1-1): DGGITQSPKYLFRKEGQNVTLSCEQNLNHDAMYWYRQDPGQGLRLIYYSQIVNDFQKGDIAEGYSVSREKKESFPLTVTSAQKNPTAFYLCASSPTSAAPSTEAFFGQGTRLTVV.

To note about this clone: Relative to the germline gene, one junction end is altered; a read error may explain this. The V gene is TRBV6-6, the J gene TRBJ1-1, with D perhaps matching TRBD1 (5 bases). Germline V gene data show CDR1 as MNHNY and CDR2 as SVGAGI (reference sequence). The CDR3 extends over 13 amino acids. The CDR3 DNA reads as TGTGCCGGCAGGGACTCCCGTCAGGCTGAAGCTTTCTTT. Translation: CAGRDSRQAEAFF.

In its sample, this clone was seen once. The chain recombines TRBV18 with TRBJ1-1; D gene unclear. With 3 bases removed from V and 1 base from J, the gap between germline ends came to 12 bases. This CDR3 region has 15 residues. The germline V gene has CDR1 KGHSH and CDR2 LQKENI. This CDR3 reads CASSPSLPSNTEAFF. The CDR3 DNA sequence: TGTGCCAGCTCACCCTCCCTGCCCTCGAACACTGAAGCTTTCTTT.

This clone has a handful of counts. This chain's CDR3 is CASSVKQENTEAFF. The CDR3 nucleotides read TGTGCCAGCAGCGTAAAACAGGAGAACACTGAAGCTTTCTTT. The V call is TRBV7-9, the J call TRBJ1-1; tentatively, D is TRBD1 (5 bases). The V end lost 5 bases, the J end lost 1 base, and 11 bases lay between the germline ends. The CDR3 loop spans 14 amino acids. Germline V gene data show CDR1 as SEHNR and CDR2 as FQNEAQ (reference sequence).

In its sample, this clone was seen once. This chain joins TRBV30 and TRBJ2-7; D might be TRBD1 (6 bases). The CDR3 totals 15 residues. Trimming removed 1 base at V and 4 bases at J, with 17 bases between. Germline assignment: CDR1 GTSNPN and CDR2 SVGIG (reference sequence). The CDR3 DNA sequence: TGTGCCTGGAGTGGACGGGGACACAGTAGGTACGAGCAGTACTTC. This translates into CAWSGRGHSRYEQYF. Combining the CDR3 with reference TRBV30 and TRBJ2-7 gives the whole variable domain SQTIHQWPATLVQPVGSPLSLECTVEGTSNPNLYWYRQAAGRGLQLLFYSVGIGQISSEVPQNLSASRPQDRQFILSSKKLLLSDSGFYLCAWSGRGHSRYEQYFGPGTRLTVT.

This chain links TRBV7-3 with TRBJ2-3, with D unclear. The CDR3 totals 14 residues. The germline gives CDR1 SGHTA, CDR2 FQGTGA. Deletions cut 5 bases from V and 3 bases from J, with 12 bases between. The chain's CDR3 is CASSATPMTDTQYF. CDR3 nucleotides: TGTGCCAGCAGCGCTACCCCCATGACAGATACGCAGTATTTT.